The table lists the clone carrying this T cell receptor (beta chain) with many counts. Its antigen remains unidentified. From germline, CDR1 is PRHDT and CDR2 FYEKMQ (reference sequence). The CDR3 consists of 14 residues. Losses at the gene ends were 5 bases for V and 3 bases for J; bases not matched to a gene: 7. Alongside a J-beta primer mix, a sample-barcoded 5' primer served in a second PCR lasting about 7 to 12 cycles. Each CDR3 protein is one row after TCRdb ran MiXCR on the 5' RACE reads. The table has fewer than 1.5 million distinct CDR3 sequences, approximately 40% seen once; the top ten hold roughly 7.7%. These data come from a study of blood T cells in healthy people across ages. Study-level findings and limits: Aged donors had fewer naive CD4+ cells and lower diversity than long-lived donors. Across the age range, TCR beta diversity per million T cells fell in a roughly linear way. TCR beta diversity was tightly associated with the proportion of naive T cells. Diversity estimates from one million T cells were considered underestimates.

This chain links TRBV13 with TRBJ2-7; 7 bases agree with TRBD1. The receptor was isolated from a woman under 30 in good health. The sample taken for sequencing was blood. The CDR3 nucleotides read TGTGCCAGCAGCCTCCGACAGGGCAACTACGAGCAGTACTTC. Its protein product is CASSLRQGNYEQYF.